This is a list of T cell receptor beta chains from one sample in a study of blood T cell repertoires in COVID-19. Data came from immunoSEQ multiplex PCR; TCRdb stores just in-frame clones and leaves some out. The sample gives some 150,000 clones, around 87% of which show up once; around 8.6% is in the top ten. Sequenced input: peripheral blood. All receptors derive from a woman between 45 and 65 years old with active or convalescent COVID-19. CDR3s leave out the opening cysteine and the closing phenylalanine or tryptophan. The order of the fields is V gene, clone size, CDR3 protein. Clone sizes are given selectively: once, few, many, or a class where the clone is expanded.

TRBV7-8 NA ASSLDRVNNEQF
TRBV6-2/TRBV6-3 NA ASSTLAGGLYNEQF
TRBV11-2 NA ASSSKGLGYTEAF
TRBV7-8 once ASSMTRGPATNEKLF
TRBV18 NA ASSPRDREGMPQH
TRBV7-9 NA ASSAQQGVGGYT
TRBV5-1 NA ASSLDGEESEKLF
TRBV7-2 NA ASSFGGNTGELF
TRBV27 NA ASSLRAGINEQF
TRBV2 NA ASTDTGSYNSPLH
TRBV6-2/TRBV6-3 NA ASSYQGGYT
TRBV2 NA ASSFGTGTGLNQPQH
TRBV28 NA ASSSTGTIKPQH
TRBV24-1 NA ATSDPGKLQETQY
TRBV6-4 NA ASSEGGTDTQY
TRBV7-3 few ASSHTWGILLH
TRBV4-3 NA ASSHSLGQNEKLF
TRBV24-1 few ATSDFGRAAEAF
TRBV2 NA ASSAAPRFLNTEAF
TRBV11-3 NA ASSLDGGNTEAF
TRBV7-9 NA ASSSRGMYNSPLH
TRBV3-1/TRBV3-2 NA ASSQVAGEGGYT
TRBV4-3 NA ASSQDPGGGAGFLNYGYT
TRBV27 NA ASSLSQGAGTEAF
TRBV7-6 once ASSRGGELF
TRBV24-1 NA ATSAQGWGETQY
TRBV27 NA ASRSETGSDEQY
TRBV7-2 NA ASSLGGGSNEKLF
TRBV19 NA ASSKVDWAVNTEAF
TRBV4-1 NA ASSPGLASYEQY
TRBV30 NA AWANGLYNEQF
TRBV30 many AWTYGGSGNTIY
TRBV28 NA ASSLDASGGGEQY
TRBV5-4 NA ASSLARGAKNTEAF
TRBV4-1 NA ASSLMSTGNTEAF
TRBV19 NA ASSKTGTGAHEQY
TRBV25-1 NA ASSEWTGALTIY
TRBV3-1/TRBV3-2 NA ASSQGSLQSYT
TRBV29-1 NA SVYSGNTIY
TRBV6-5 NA ASSWVKGKTEQY
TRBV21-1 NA ASSRRLAATGTGELF
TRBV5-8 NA ASSYRSGSTEAF
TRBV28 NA ASTPLGLGGEKLF
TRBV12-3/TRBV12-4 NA ASSSGLQETQY
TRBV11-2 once ASSLDPDRKNNQPQH
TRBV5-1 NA ASSPRRDRVYGYT
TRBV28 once ASSLNRPYGYT
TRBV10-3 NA ASNPGTGGNQPQH
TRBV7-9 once ASEAGYGYT
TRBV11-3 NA ASSLEWVAGYYEQY
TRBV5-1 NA ASSAQGGETQY
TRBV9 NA ASSVEHWGGIQY
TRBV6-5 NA ASGSTGGGGELF
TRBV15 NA ATSWADEKLF